Listed below are T cell receptor beta chains from one sample, sequenced in a study of blood T cell repertoires in COVID-19. The data were produced by immunoSEQ multiplex PCR, yet TCRdb's version contains in-frame clones alone and is incomplete. Among 100,000 or so clones, roughly 79% were seen once, and the ten largest hold around 10%. Sequencing was performed on peripheral blood. The source is a woman in her sixties or seventies with acute or convalescent COVID-19. Each CDR3 is given with its conserved first and last residue. Each record gives: D gene, J gene, clone size, V gene, CDR3 protein, CDR3 DNA. The D gene is left open where the match is weak. Clone size is stated in some rows and not others, as once, few, many or a class when expanded.

D: TRBD1
J: TRBJ1-2
size: -
V: TRBV15
CDR3: CATSGGTGVYGYTF
DNA: TGTGCCACCAGCGGTGGGACAGGGGTCTATGGCTACACCTTC

D: -
J: TRBJ2-2
size: -
V: TRBV19
CDR3: CASKIGAGELFF
DNA: TGTGCCAGCAAAATCGGGGCCGGGGAGCTGTTTTTT

D: TRBD2
J: TRBJ2-1
size: -
V: TRBV19
CDR3: CASIMAGGSYNEQFF
DNA: TGTGCCAGTATCATGGCGGGGGGTTCCTACAATGAGCAGTTCTTC

D: -
J: TRBJ1-5
size: -
V: TRBV6-2/TRBV6-3
CDR3: CASSHEDISSNQPQHF
DNA: TGTGCCAGCAGTCACGAGGACATCAGTAGCAATCAGCCCCAGCATTTT

D: -
J: TRBJ2-3
size: -
V: TRBV19
CDR3: CASSSLAEGNTDTQYF
DNA: TGTGCCAGTAGTTCGTTAGCGGAGGGAAACACAGATACGCAGTATTTT

D: TRBD1
J: TRBJ1-5
size: -
V: TRBV19
CDR3: CASRDREDQPQHF
DNA: TGTGCCAGTAGGGACAGGGAGGATCAGCCCCAGCATTTT

D: -
J: TRBJ2-7
size: -
V: TRBV6-2/TRBV6-3
CDR3: CASRPTGLSYEQYF
DNA: TGTGCCAGCAGGCCTACGGGACTCTCCTACGAGCAGTACTTC

D: -
J: TRBJ1-3
size: -
V: TRBV6-9
CDR3: CASSLGQDSGNTIYF
DNA: TGTGCCAGCAGTTTGGGACAAGACTCTGGAAACACCATATATTTT

D: -
J: TRBJ2-1
size: -
V: TRBV6-2/TRBV6-3
CDR3: CASSLNNEQFF
DNA: TGTGCCAGCAGTTTAAACAATGAGCAGTTCTTC

D: -
J: TRBJ2-1
size: -
V: TRBV4-3
CDR3: CASSQALGHSYNEQFF
DNA: TGCGCCAGCAGCCAAGCCCTAGGCCACTCCTACAATGAGCAGTTCTTC

D: -
J: TRBJ2-5
size: -
V: TRBV3-1/TRBV3-2
CDR3: CASSHGAFQETQYF
DNA: TGTGCCAGCAGCCACGGAGCTTTCCAAGAGACCCAGTACTTC

D: -
J: TRBJ2-7
size: few
V: TRBV3-1/TRBV3-2
CDR3: CASSQDLLADEQYF
DNA: TGTGCCAGCAGCCAAGATCTACTAGCTGACGAGCAGTACTTC

D: TRBD1
J: TRBJ2-7
size: -
V: TRBV20-1
CDR3: CSASDDRGNEQYF
DNA: TGCAGTGCTAGTGATGACAGGGGAAACGAGCAGTACTTC

D: TRBD1
J: TRBJ1-1
size: -
V: TRBV28
CDR3: CASIVDRVRSEAFF
DNA: TGTGCCAGCATCGTAGACAGGGTTAGATCTGAAGCTTTCTTT

D: TRBD1
J: TRBJ1-5
size: -
V: TRBV6-6
CDR3: CASSYKEGAGQPQHF
DNA: TGTGCCAGCAGTTACAAGGAGGGGGCAGGGCAGCCCCAGCATTTT

D: -
J: TRBJ2-1
size: few
V: TRBV21-1
CDR3: CASASGRGEQFF
DNA: TGTGCCAGCGCTAGCGGGAGGGGTGAGCAGTTCTTC

D: -
J: TRBJ2-1
size: -
V: TRBV7-9
CDR3: CASSLDLSGPSYNEQFF
DNA: TGTGCCAGCAGCTTAGACCTTAGCGGACCCTCCTACAATGAGCAGTTCTTC

D: -
J: TRBJ2-1
size: -
V: TRBV27
CDR3: CASSLSSNNEQFF
DNA: TGTGCCAGCAGTTTATCGAGTAACAATGAGCAGTTCTTC

D: TRBD1
J: TRBJ2-7
size: -
V: TRBV7-2
CDR3: CASSTGTGWSEQYF
DNA: TGTGCCAGCAGCACCGGGACAGGGTGGAGCGAGCAGTACTTC

D: -
J: TRBJ1-2
size: -
V: TRBV5-1
CDR3: CASSYTQRDGYTF
DNA: TGCGCCAGCAGCTACACCCAGCGGGATGGCTACACCTTC

D: TRBD1
J: TRBJ1-6
size: -
V: TRBV14
CDR3: CASSQGGGTGGDSPLHF
DNA: TGTGCCAGCAGCCAAGGAGGGGGTACAGGGGGCGATTCACCCCTCCACTTT

D: TRBD1
J: TRBJ1-1
size: few
V: TRBV29-1
CDR3: CSVTRTGGEAFF
DNA: TGCAGCGTCACCAGGACAGGAGGTGAAGCTTTCTTT

D: TRBD1
J: TRBJ1-1
size: -
V: TRBV6-2/TRBV6-3
CDR3: CASSFPLDRGALNTEAFF
DNA: TGTGCCAGCAGTTTCCCATTGGACAGGGGAGCCCTGAACACTGAAGCTTTCTTT

D: -
J: TRBJ2-7
size: -
V: TRBV28
CDR3: CASSYPSYEQYF
DNA: TGTGCCAGCAGTTATCCGTCCTACGAGCAGTACTTC

D: TRBD1
J: TRBJ2-3
size: -
V: TRBV12-5
CDR3: CASGLGQGATDTQYF
DNA: TGTGCTAGTGGTTTGGGCCAGGGGGCCACAGATACGCAGTATTTT

D: TRBD2
J: TRBJ2-2
size: few
V: TRBV6-6
CDR3: CAGREGTNTGELFF
DNA: TGTGCCGGACGGGAGGGAACGAACACCGGGGAGCTGTTTTTT

D: TRBD2
J: TRBJ2-2
size: -
V: TRBV7-6
CDR3: CASSLPIAGANTGELFF
DNA: TGTGCCAGCAGCCTACCCATTGCGGGGGCGAACACCGGGGAGCTGTTTTTT

D: TRBD1
J: TRBJ2-7
size: -
V: TRBV28
CDR3: CASRGQGPPYEQYF
DNA: TGTGCCAGCAGGGGACAGGGTCCTCCCTACGAGCAGTACTTC

D: -
J: TRBJ1-4
size: -
V: TRBV5-1
CDR3: CASSSRGGGTNEKLFF
DNA: TGCGCCAGCAGCAGCAGGGGTGGGGGAACTAATGAAAAACTGTTTTTT

D: -
J: TRBJ2-3
size: -
V: TRBV4-1
CDR3: CASSQETVETDTQYF
DNA: TGCGCCAGCAGCCAAGAAACGGTCGAGACAGATACGCAGTATTTT

D: TRBD1
J: TRBJ2-3
size: -
V: TRBV6-1
CDR3: CASSERQGSTDTQYF
DNA: TGTGCCAGCAGTGAACGACAGGGGAGCACAGATACGCAGTATTTT

D: -
J: TRBJ1-1
size: -
V: TRBV12-3/TRBV12-4
CDR3: CAIQEGNTEAFF
DNA: TGTGCTATACAAGAGGGGAACACTGAAGCTTTCTTT

D: -
J: TRBJ1-1
size: -
V: TRBV10-3
CDR3: CASRDTQGMNTEAFF
DNA: TGTGCCAGTAGGGACACACAAGGGATGAACACTGAAGCTTTCTTT

D: -
J: TRBJ2-3
size: -
V: TRBV27
CDR3: CASSLSRVDTQYF
DNA: TGTGCCAGCAGTTTATCGCGGGTAGATACGCAGTATTTT

D: TRBD2
J: TRBJ2-5
size: -
V: TRBV4-2
CDR3: CASSQDPSGRALETQYF
DNA: TGTGCCAGCAGCCAAGATCCTAGCGGGAGGGCCCTGGAGACCCAGTACTTC

D: -
J: TRBJ1-1
size: -
V: TRBV2
CDR3: CASSGSRGKTEAFF
DNA: TGTGCCAGCAGTGGGAGTCGGGGAAAAACTGAAGCTTTCTTT

D: -
J: TRBJ2-4
size: once
V: TRBV9
CDR3: CASSIRAERGNIQYF
DNA: TGTGCCAGCAGCATCCGAGCGGAAAGAGGGAACATTCAGTACTTC

D: -
J: TRBJ1-1
size: few
V: TRBV6-5
CDR3: CASRGTLNTEAFF
DNA: TGTGCCAGCAGAGGGACACTGAACACTGAAGCTTTCTTT

D: -
J: TRBJ2-3
size: -
V: TRBV7-9
CDR3: CASSLVRGGTDTQYF
DNA: TGTGCCAGCAGCTTAGTTCGCGGAGGCACAGATACGCAGTATTTT

D: TRBD1
J: TRBJ2-5
size: -
V: TRBV7-2
CDR3: CASSRTGGETQYF
DNA: TGTGCCAGCAGCCGGACAGGGGGAGAGACCCAGTACTTC

D: TRBD1
J: TRBJ1-1
size: -
V: TRBV5-6
CDR3: CASSLGRRQGLKQSEAFF
DNA: TGTGCCAGCAGCTTGGGCCGGAGACAGGGACTTAAGCAATCTGAAGCTTTCTTT

D: -
J: TRBJ1-5
size: -
V: TRBV7-8
CDR3: CASSLAGGVSNQPQHF
DNA: TGTGCCAGCAGCTTAGCAGGAGGGGTTAGCAATCAGCCCCAGCATTTT

D: TRBD2
J: TRBJ2-1
size: -
V: TRBV19
CDR3: CASQSGLAGVYNEQFF
DNA: TGTGCCAGCCAGTCGGGACTAGCGGGGGTTTACAATGAGCAGTTCTTC

D: TRBD1
J: TRBJ1-5
size: -
V: TRBV19
CDR3: CASSIGTGNLESNQPQHF
DNA: TGTGCCAGTAGTATCGGGACAGGGAATCTCGAGAGCAATCAGCCCCAGCATTTT

D: -
J: TRBJ1-1
size: once
V: TRBV6-1
CDR3: CASSESRRQENTEAFF
DNA: TGTGCCAGCAGTGAAAGTCGGAGACAGGAGAACACTGAAGCTTTCTTT

D: -
J: TRBJ1-5
size: -
V: TRBV6-2/TRBV6-3
CDR3: CASSYSHSSNQPQHF
DNA: TGTGCCAGCAGTTACTCGCACAGTAGCAATCAGCCCCAGCATTTT

D: -
J: TRBJ1-5
size: few
V: TRBV6-2/TRBV6-3
CDR3: CASSPTDRRNQPQHF
DNA: TGTGCCAGCAGCCCTACTGACAGACGCAATCAGCCCCAGCATTTT

D: TRBD1
J: TRBJ1-2
size: -
V: TRBV25-1
CDR3: CASSEPGTGGKGYTF
DNA: TGTGCCAGCAGTGAGCCCGGGACAGGGGGCAAAGGCTACACCTTC

D: -
J: TRBJ2-7
size: -
V: TRBV4-3
CDR3: CASSQEIDRSYEQYF
DNA: TGCGCCAGCAGCCAAGAGATCGACAGGTCCTACGAGCAGTACTTC

D: -
J: TRBJ1-1
size: -
V: TRBV11-2
CDR3: CASSLGGGYTEAFF
DNA: TGTGCCAGCAGCTTAGGTGGAGGGTACACTGAAGCTTTCTTT

D: -
J: TRBJ2-5
size: -
V: TRBV7-2
CDR3: CASSYAGTLFAQYF
DNA: TGTGCCAGCAGCTACGCCGGGACTTTATTCGCCCAGTACTTC

D: TRBD1
J: TRBJ2-3
size: few
V: TRBV2
CDR3: CASSGTGEDTQYF
DNA: TGTGCCAGCAGCGGGACAGGGGAAGATACGCAGTATTTT

D: -
J: TRBJ2-3
size: -
V: TRBV3-1/TRBV3-2
CDR3: CASSQDRPRATDTQYF
DNA: TGTGCCAGCAGCCAAGATCGTCCTAGAGCCACAGATACGCAGTATTTT

D: -
J: TRBJ2-3
size: -
V: TRBV7-9
CDR3: CASSPQGWGGTDTQYF
DNA: TGTGCCAGCAGCCCCCAAGGGTGGGGGGGCACAGATACGCAGTATTTT

D: -
J: TRBJ1-1
size: -
V: TRBV4-1
CDR3: CASSRRSQRLAHTEAFF
DNA: TGCGCCAGCAGCCGCCGGTCTCAAAGGTTAGCCCACACTGAAGCTTTCTTT

D: TRBD1
J: TRBJ2-6
size: -
V: TRBV29-1
CDR3: CSVARDRGRSGANVLTF
DNA: TGCAGCGTTGCGCGGGACAGGGGGAGGTCTGGGGCCAACGTCCTGACTTTC

D: TRBD1
J: TRBJ2-7
size: once
V: TRBV6-1
CDR3: CASSEGRGGRQAYEQYF
DNA: TGTGCCAGCAGTGAAGGTCGAGGGGGCAGACAGGCGTACGAGCAGTACTTC

D: -
J: TRBJ2-1
size: -
V: TRBV14
CDR3: CASSPELSVNEQFF
DNA: TGTGCCAGCAGCCCTGAACTTTCGGTAAATGAGCAGTTCTTC

D: -
J: TRBJ1-2
size: -
V: TRBV20-1
CDR3: CSASAPPGGNYGYTF
DNA: TGCAGTGCTAGTGCCCCGCCGGGAGGCAACTATGGCTACACCTTC

D: -
J: TRBJ1-4
size: -
V: TRBV7-2
CDR3: CASSAQFNEKLFF
DNA: TGTGCCAGCAGCGCCCAGTTTAATGAAAAACTGTTTTTT